The clone carrying this TCR beta chain was recorded at least ten times. Its target is unknown. Regarding time point: persistent/refractory GD, antithyroid drugs over 5 years with positive TRAb. The TCR library was made from RNA that had been extracted from PBMCs in TRIzol. The data derive from a study of regulatory T cells in long-lasting Graves disease. Study information: The study counted Graves' disease as persistent given over 5 years of antithyroid drugs and positive TSH receptor antibodies.

There are 15 residues in the CDR3. Trimming pared 4 bases from V and 4 bases from J, leaving 17 bases between. Looked up from germline, CDR1 is MNHNS and CDR2 is SASEGT. The study's findings and limits: TRBV28, TRBJ1-2 and TRBJ2-5 emerged as the favored segments in persistent disease. Persistent Graves' patients possessed reduced TCR diversity relative to recently diagnosed ones. Persistent patients shared some 2,900 public clonotypes among themselves. Newly diagnosed patients shared fewer, at 900 to 1,000.

According to the study, TCR beta libraries were built with iRepertoire HTBI primers and CDR3-region Arm-PCR. From the multiplex PCR reads, TCRdb called clonotypes with MiXCR, one entry per CDR3 protein. The sample has 400,000 to 500,000 distinct CDR3 sequences; 20% to 25% are singletons. The chain is built from TRBV6-1 and TRBJ2-7; D may be TRBD1 or TRBD2 (5 bases each). The sequence was obtained from a female donor with Graves disease. Source: peripheral blood mononuclear cells (PBMCs), taken when the disease was refractory, from a patient treated with antithyroid drugs. The CDR3 here is CASSGGIAREYEQYF. As DNA, the CDR3 is TGTGCCAGCAGTGGGGGCATCGCCAGGGAGTACGAGCAGTACTTC.